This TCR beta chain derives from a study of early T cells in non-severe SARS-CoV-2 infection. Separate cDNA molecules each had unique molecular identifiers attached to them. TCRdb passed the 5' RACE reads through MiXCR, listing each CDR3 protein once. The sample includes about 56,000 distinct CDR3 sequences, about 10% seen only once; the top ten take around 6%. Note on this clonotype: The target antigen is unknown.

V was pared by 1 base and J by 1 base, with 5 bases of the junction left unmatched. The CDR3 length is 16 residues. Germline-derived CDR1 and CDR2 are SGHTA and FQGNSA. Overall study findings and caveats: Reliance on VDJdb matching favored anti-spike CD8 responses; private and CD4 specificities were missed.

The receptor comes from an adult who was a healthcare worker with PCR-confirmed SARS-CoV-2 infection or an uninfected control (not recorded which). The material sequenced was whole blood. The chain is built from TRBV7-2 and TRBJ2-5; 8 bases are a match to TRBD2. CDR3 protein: CASSLVSGMAQETQYF. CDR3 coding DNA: TGTGCCAGCAGCTTAGTTAGCGGGATGGCCCAAGAGACCCAGTACTTC. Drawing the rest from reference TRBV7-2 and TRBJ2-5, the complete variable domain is GAGVSQSPSNKVTEKGKDVELRCDPISGHTALYWYRQSLGQGLEFLIYFQGNSAPDKSGLPSDRFSAERTGGSVSTLTIQRTQQEDSAVYLCASSLVSGMAQETQYFGPGTRLLVL.